This is a list of T cell receptor beta chains from one sample in a study of blood T cell repertoires in COVID-19. The assay was immunoSEQ multiplex PCR, and TCRdb's table has in-frame clones only and misses some. The sample has a few hundred thousand clones; 70% to 90% are singletons. The sequenced sample consisted of peripheral blood. These receptors were taken from a woman aged 45-59 years with active or convalescent COVID-19. CDR3s include the opening cysteine and the closing phenylalanine or tryptophan. Size tells how often a clone was seen (once, few, many) or the class of an expanded clone, and some rows leave it out.

>TRBJ2-3|.|TRBV15
CATSPQGGVPTDTQYF
>TRBJ1-3|.|TRBV5-5
CASSLAGGISGNTIYF
>TRBJ2-2|.|TRBV28
CASSFYVGRTLTSNTGELFF
>TRBJ2-1|.|TRBV2
CASSGAKTSGLDDEQFF
>TRBJ2-5|.|TRBV27
CASSPHHLSGQETQYF
>TRBJ2-1|.|TRBV18
CASSPKGLGYNEQFF
>TRBJ1-1|.|TRBV19
CASSIFGKRMNTEAFF
>TRBJ1-2|.|TRBV4-1
CASSQDPGQVSSYGYTF
>TRBJ2-2|few|TRBV5-4
CASTLQDRNTGELFF
>TRBJ1-2|.|TRBV7-9
CASSPQTGNYGYTF
>TRBJ1-2|.|TRBV4-1
CASSQGWGDGGYTF
>TRBJ1-3|.|TRBV9
CASSVGQGAGNTIYF
>TRBJ1-2|.|TRBV30
CASVFGGPNYGYTF
>TRBJ1-3|.|TRBV2
CASSVYGRGSRNTIYF
>TRBJ2-5|.|TRBV19
CASSLGLEETQYF
>TRBJ2-6|.|TRBV9
CASSVYNRVNGANVLTF
>TRBJ1-1|.|TRBV28
CASTLTRGADTEAFF
>TRBJ1-4|.|TRBV28
CASSLSGTTNEKLFF
>TRBJ2-5|once|TRBV5-4
CASSLVQGAVQETQYF
>TRBJ2-2|.|TRBV5-8
CASSPGQPSNTGELFF
>TRBJ1-2|.|TRBV5-4
CASSPAPGQGVTNYGYTF
>TRBJ2-2|few|TRBV5-1
CASSLGLAGFTGELFF
>TRBJ1-4|.|TRBV15
CATSRGQGSGEKLFF
>TRBJ1-4|once|TRBV4-1
CASSQEMTVEKLFF
>TRBJ2-1|.|TRBV27
CASGTRGAKYNEQFF
>TRBJ2-4|.|TRBV11-3
CASSGSGSKNIQYF
>TRBJ2-1|.|TRBV7-2
CASSGRTVQFF
>TRBJ2-7|once|TRBV11-2
CASSGDRQELYF
>TRBJ2-5|.|TRBV6-2/TRBV6-3
CASSYGGQQETQYF
>TRBJ2-1|few|TRBV6-2/TRBV6-3
CASSYSLAGDQYNEQFF
>TRBJ2-2|.|TRBV29-1
CSVREVGELFF
>TRBJ1-4|.|TRBV24-1
CATGRSPSEKLFF
>TRBJ2-3|.|TRBV18
CASSPSGASGVTQYF
>TRBJ2-7|.|TRBV6-2/TRBV6-3
CASSYSLAGASYEQYF
>TRBJ2-7|once|TRBV5-4
CASSREEGAILAPVPEQYF
>TRBJ2-5|once|TRBV3-1/TRBV3-2
CASSQERAASTQYF
>TRBJ1-1|.|TRBV13
CASSLGRGAYTEAFF
>TRBJ2-3|.|TRBV14
CASRRTGYTDTQYF
>TRBJ2-5|.|TRBV5-6
CASSLAGQSKTQYF
>TRBJ1-5|.|TRBV6-2/TRBV6-3
CASSKGLNQPQHF